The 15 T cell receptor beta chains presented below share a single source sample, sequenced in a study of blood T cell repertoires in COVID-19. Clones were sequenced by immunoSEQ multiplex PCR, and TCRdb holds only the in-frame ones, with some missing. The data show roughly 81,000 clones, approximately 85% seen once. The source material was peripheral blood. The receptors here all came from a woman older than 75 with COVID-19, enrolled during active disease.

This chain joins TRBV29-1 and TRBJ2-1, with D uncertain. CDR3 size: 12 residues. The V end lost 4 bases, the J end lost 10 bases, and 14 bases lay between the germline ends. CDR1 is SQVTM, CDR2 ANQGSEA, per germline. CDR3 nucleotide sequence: TGCAGCGTTGGAGGCAGCGCAAGAGAGCAGTTCTTC. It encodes CSVGGSAREQFF.

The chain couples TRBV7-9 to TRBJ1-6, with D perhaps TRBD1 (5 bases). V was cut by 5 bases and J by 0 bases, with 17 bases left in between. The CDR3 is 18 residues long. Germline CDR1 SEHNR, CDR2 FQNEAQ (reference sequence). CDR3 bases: TGTGCCAGCAGCCCCCCCCGGGGGAGTTCCTCCTATAATTCACCCCTCCACTTT. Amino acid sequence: CASSPPRGSSSYNSPLHF.

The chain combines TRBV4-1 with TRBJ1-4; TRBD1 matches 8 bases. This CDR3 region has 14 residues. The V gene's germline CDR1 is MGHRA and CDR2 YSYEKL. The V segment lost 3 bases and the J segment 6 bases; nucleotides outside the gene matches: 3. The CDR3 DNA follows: TGCGCCAGCAGCCATGGACAGGGATATGAAAAACTGTTTTTT. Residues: CASSHGQGYEKLFF.

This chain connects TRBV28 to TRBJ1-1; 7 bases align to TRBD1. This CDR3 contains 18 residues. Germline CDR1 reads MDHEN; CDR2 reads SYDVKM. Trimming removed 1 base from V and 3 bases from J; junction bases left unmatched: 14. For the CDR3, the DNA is TGTGCCAGCAGTTTATTTCCCGGGACAGAAATACGGTACACTGAAGCTTTCTTT. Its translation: CASSLFPGTEIRYTEAFF. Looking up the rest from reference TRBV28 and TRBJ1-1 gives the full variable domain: DVKVTQSSRYLVKRTGEKVFLECVQDMDHENMFWYRQDPGLGLRLIYFSYDVKMKEKGDIPEGYSVSREKKERFSLILESASTNQTSMYLCASSLFPGTEIRYTEAFFGQGTRLTVV.

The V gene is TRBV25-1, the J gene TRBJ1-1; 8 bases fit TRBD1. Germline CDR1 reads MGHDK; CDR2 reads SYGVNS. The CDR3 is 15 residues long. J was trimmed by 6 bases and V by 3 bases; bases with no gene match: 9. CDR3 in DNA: TGTGCCAGCAGTGAGCCCGGGACAGGTAGGCCTGAAGCTTTCTTT. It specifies CASSEPGTGRPEAFF.

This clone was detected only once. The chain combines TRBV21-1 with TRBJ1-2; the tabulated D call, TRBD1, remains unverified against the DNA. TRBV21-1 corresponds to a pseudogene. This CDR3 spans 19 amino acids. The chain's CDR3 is CASSKCGGLRDRVEGGYTF. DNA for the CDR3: TGTGCCAGCAGCAAATGTGGGGGGCTCCGGGACAGGGTTGAGGGTGGCTACACCTTC.

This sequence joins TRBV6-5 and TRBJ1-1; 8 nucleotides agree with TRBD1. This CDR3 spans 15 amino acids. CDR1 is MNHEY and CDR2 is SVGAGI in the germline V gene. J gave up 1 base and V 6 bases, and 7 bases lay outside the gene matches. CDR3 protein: CASSRTGFGNTEAFF. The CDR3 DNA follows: TGTGCCAGCAGCCGGACAGGGTTTGGGAACACTGAAGCTTTCTTT.

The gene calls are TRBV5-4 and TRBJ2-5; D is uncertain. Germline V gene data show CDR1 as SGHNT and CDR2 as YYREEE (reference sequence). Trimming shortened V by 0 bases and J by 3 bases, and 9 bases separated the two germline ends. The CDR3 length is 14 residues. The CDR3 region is CASSLGQIKETQYF. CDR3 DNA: TGTGCCAGCAGCTTGGGACAAATTAAAGAGACCCAGTACTTC.

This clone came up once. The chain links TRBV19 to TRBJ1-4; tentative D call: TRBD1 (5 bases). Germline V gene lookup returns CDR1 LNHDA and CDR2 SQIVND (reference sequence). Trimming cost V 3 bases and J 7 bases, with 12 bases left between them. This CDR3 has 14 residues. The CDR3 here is CASSIWGGSEKLFF. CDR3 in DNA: TGTGCCAGTAGTATTTGGGGGGGAAGTGAAAAACTGTTTTTT.

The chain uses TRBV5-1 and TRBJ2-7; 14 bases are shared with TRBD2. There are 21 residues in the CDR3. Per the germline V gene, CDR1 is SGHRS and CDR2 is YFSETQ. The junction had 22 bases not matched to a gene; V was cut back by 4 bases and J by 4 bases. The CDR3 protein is CASSRGQVGTSGSRVWYEQYF. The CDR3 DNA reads TGCGCCAGCAGCCGGGGACAGGTTGGGACTAGCGGGAGCCGGGTCTGGTACGAGCAGTACTTC. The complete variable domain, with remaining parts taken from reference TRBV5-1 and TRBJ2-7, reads KAGVTQTPRYLIKTRGQQVTLSCSPISGHRSVSWYQQTPGQGLQFLFEYFSETQRNKGNFPGRFSGRQFSNSRSEMNVSTLELGDSALYLCASSRGQVGTSGSRVWYEQYFGPGTRLTVT.

This CDR3 reads CASSTETGIIGYGYTF. CDR3 sequence (DNA): TGTGCCAGCAGTACCGAGACAGGCATCATCGGCTATGGCTACACCTTC. The V call is TRBV28, the J call TRBJ1-2; D possibly corresponds to TRBD1 (6 bases). The CDR3 is made up of 16 amino acids. Germline V lookup: CDR1 MDHEN, CDR2 SYDVKM. Trimming cost V 5 bases and J 4 bases, with 20 bases left between them.

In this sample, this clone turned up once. The CDR3 nucleotides read TGCGCCACACAACAACAGCCCAACTATGGCTACACCTTC. This codes for CATQQQPNYGYTF. The gene calls are TRBV10-1 and TRBJ1-2, with no clear D. Per germline, CDR1 WNHNN and CDR2 SYGVQD (reference sequence). The CDR3 length is 13 residues. The V and J ends lost 10 bases and 2 bases respectively, with 14 bases between them.

The CDR3 DNA is TGTGCCAGCAGTGAATGGCGGGAAAACATTCAGTACTTC. Translated, it gives CASSEWRENIQYF. The gene calls are TRBV2 and TRBJ2-4; TRBD2 might be the D (5 bases). CDR3 size: 13 residues. Germline V gene data show CDR1 as SNHLY and CDR2 as FYNNEI. Trimming removed 2 bases from V and 5 bases from J, with 7 bases in between.

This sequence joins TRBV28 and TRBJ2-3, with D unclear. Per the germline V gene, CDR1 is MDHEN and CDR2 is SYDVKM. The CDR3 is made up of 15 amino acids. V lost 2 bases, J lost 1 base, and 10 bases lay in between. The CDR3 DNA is TGTGCCAGCAGTTTACAGGTGGTCGGCACAGATACGCAGTATTTT. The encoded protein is CASSLQVVGTDTQYF. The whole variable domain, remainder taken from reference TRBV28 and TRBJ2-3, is DVKVTQSSRYLVKRTGEKVFLECVQDMDHENMFWYRQDPGLGLRLIYFSYDVKMKEKGDIPEGYSVSREKKERFSLILESASTNQTSMYLCASSLQVVGTDTQYFGPGTRLTVL.

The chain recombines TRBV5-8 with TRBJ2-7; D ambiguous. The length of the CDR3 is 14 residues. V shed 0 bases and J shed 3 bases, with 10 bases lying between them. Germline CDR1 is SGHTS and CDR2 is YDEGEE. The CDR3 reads CASSLGSVLYEQYF. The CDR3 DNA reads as TGTGCCAGCAGCTTGGGAAGCGTCCTCTACGAGCAGTACTTC. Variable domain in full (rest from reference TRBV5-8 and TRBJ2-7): EAGVTQSPTHLIKTRGQQATLRCSPISGHTSVYWYQQALGLGLQFLLWYDEGEERNRGNFPPRFSGRQFPNYSSELNVNALELEDSALYLCASSLGSVLYEQYFGPGTRLTVT.